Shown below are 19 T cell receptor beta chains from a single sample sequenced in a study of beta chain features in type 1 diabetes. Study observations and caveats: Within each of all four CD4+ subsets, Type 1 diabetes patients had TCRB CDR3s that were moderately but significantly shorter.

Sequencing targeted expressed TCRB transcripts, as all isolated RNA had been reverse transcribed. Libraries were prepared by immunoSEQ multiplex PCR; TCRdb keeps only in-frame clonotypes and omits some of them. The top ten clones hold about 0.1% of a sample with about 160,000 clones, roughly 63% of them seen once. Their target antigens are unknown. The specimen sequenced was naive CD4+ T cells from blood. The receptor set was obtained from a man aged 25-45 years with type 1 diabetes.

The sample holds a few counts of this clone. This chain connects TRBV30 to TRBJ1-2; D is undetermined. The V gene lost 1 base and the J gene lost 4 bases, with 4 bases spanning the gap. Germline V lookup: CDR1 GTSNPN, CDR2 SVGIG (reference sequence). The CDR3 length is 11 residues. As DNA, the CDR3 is TGTGCCTGGAGTGCTGCCTATGGCTACACCTTC. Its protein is CAWSAAYGYTF.

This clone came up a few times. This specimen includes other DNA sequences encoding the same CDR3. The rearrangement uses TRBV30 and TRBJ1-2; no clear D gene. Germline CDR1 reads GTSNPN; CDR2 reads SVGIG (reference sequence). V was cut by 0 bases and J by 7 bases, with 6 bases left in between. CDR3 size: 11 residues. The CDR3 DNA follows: TGTGCCTGGAGTGTAACCGGTGGCTACACCTTC. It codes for CAWSVTGGYTF.

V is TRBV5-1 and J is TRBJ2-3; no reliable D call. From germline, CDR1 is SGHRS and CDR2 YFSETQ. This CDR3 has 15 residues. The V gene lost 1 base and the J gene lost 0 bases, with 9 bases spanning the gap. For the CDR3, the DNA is TGCGCCAGCAGCTTGACCGGATTTAGCACAGATACGCAGTATTTT. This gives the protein CASSLTGFSTDTQYF. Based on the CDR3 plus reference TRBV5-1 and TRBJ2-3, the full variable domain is KAGVTQTPRYLIKTRGQQVTLSCSPISGHRSVSWYQQTPGQGLQFLFEYFSETQRNKGNFPGRFSGRQFSNSRSEMNVSTLELGDSALYLCASSLTGFSTDTQYFGPGTRLTVL.

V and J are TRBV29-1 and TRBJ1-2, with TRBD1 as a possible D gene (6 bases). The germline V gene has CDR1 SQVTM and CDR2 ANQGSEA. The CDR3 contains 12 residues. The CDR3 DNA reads TGCAGTGGACAGAGCGCTAACTATGGCTACACCTTC. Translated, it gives CSGQSANYGYTF.

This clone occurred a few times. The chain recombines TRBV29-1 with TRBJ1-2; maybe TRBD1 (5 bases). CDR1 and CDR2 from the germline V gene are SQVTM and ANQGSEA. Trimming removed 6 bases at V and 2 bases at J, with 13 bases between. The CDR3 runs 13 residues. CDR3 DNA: TGCAGCGTGAGCAGGGAGCTCAACTATGGCTACACCTTC. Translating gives CSVSRELNYGYTF.

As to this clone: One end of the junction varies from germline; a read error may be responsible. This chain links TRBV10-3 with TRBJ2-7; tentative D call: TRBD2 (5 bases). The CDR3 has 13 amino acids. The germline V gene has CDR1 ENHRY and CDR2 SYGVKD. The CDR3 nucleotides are TGTGCCATCAGTGAGTCTGGGCGGGCAGGACGCTCCTTC. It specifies CAISESGRAGRSF.

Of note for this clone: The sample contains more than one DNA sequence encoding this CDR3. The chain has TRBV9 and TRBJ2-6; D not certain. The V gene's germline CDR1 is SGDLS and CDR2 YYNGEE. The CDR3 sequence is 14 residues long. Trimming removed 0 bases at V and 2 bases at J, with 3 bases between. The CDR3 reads CASSVVPGANVLTF. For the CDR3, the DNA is TGTGCCAGCAGCGTAGTTCCTGGGGCCAACGTCCTGACTTTC.

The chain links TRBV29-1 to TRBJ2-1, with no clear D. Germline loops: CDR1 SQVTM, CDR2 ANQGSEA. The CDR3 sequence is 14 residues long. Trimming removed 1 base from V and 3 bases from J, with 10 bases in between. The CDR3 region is CSVEGLYIYNEQFF. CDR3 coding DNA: TGCAGCGTTGAAGGTCTCTACATCTACAATGAGCAGTTCTTC.

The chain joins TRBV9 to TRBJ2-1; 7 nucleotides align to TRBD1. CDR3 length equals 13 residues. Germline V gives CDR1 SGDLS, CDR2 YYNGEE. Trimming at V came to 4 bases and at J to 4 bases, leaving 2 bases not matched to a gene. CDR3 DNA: TGTGCCAGCAGCAAGGGACAGTACAATGAGCAGTTCTTC. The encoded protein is CASSKGQYNEQFF.

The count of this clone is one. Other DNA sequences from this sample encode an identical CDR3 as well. The DNA for the CDR3 is TGCAGCGTTGAGGGGAAGACCGGGCGGGGAGAGACCCAGTACTTC. Protein product: CSVEGKTGRGETQYF. The rearrangement uses TRBV29-1 and TRBJ2-5; tentatively, D is TRBD2 (6 bases). Germline CDR1 and CDR2: SQVTM and ANQGSEA. The CDR3 runs 15 residues. Trimming left V 3 bases short and J 4 bases short, with 18 bases between.

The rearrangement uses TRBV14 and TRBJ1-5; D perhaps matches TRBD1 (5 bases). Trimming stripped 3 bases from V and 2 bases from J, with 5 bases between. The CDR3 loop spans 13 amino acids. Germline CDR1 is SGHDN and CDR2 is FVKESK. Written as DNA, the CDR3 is TGTGCCAGCAGCCAGACAGGCAATCAGCCCCAGCATTTT. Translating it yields CASSQTGNQPQHF. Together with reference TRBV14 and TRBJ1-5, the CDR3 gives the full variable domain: EAGVTQFPSHSVIEKGQTVTLRCDPISGHDNLYWYRRVMGKEIKFLLHFVKESKQDESGMPNNRFLAERTGGTYSTLKVQPAELEDSGVYFCASSQTGNQPQHFGDGTRLSIL.

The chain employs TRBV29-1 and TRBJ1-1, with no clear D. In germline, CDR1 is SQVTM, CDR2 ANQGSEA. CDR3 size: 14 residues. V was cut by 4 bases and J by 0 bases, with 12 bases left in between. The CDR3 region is CSVGRSSMNTEAFF. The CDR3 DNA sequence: TGCAGCGTTGGCCGGAGTTCTATGAACACTGAAGCTTTCTTT.

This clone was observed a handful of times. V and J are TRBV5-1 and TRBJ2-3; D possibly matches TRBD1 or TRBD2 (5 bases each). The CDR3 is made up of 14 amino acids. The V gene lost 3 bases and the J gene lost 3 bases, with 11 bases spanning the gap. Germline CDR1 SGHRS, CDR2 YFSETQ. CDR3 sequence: CASSSGSSTDTQYF. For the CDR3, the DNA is TGCGCCAGCAGCTCAGGGAGCAGTACAGATACGCAGTATTTT.

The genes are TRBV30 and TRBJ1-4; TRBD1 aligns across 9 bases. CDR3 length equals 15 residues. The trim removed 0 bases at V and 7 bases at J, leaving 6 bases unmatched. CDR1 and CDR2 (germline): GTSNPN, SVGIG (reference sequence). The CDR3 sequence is CAWSVRTGVGEKLFF. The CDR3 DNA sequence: TGTGCCTGGAGTGTCCGGACAGGGGTGGGTGAAAAACTGTTTTTT.

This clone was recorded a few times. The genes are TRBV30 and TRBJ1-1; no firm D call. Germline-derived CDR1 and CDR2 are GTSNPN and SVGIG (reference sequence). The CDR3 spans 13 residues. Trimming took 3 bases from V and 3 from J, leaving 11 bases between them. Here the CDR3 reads CAWSLRGDTEAFF. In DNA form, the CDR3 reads TGTGCCTGGAGCCTTCGGGGTGACACTGAAGCTTTCTTT. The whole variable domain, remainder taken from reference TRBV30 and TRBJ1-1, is SQTIHQWPATLVQPVGSPLSLECTVEGTSNPNLYWYRQAAGRGLQLLFYSVGIGQISSEVPQNLSASRPQDRQFILSSKKLLLSDSGFYLCAWSLRGDTEAFFGQGTRLTVV.

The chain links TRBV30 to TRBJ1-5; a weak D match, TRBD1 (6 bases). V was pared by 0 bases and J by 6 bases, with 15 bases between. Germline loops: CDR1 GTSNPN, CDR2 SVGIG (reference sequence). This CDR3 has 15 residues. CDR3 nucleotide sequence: TGTGCCTGGAGTGTCTCCAGGGGTGGGAGTCAGCCCCAGCATTTT. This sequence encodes CAWSVSRGGSQPQHF.

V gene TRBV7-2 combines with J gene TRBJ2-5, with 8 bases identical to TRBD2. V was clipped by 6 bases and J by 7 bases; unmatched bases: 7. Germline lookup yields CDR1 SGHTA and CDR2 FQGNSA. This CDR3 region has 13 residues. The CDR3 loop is CASRTEAGATQYF. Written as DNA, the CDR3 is TGTGCCAGCAGAACGGAAGCGGGAGCGACCCAGTACTTC.

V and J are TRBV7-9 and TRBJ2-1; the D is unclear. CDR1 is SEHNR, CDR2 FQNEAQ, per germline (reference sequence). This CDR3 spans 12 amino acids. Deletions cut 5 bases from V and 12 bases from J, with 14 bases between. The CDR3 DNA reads TGTGCCAGCAGCCCAACAAAGGCTGGGCAGTTCTTC. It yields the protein CASSPTKAGQFF.

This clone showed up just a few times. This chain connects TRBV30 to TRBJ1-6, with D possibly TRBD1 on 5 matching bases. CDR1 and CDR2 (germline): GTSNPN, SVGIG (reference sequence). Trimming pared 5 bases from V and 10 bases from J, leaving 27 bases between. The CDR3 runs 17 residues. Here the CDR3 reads CAWSRGTTSSPQSPLHF. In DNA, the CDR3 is TGTGCCTGGTCGCGGGGCACCACCTCGTCCCCCCAGTCACCCCTCCACTTT.